Listed here are 29 T cell receptor beta chains from one sample, sequenced in a study of shared clonotypes between healthy human individuals. As defined, naive CD8 cells were CD45RO-negative and positively selected for CCR7, with terminally differentiated effector memory CD45RA+ cells excluded. Only in-frame clones appear in the TCRdb table, and some are missing; sequencing was by immunoSEQ multiplex PCR. Among about 2 million clones, less than 95% were seen once, and the ten largest hold approximately 1.2%. Sequencing used naive CD8+ T cells sorted from blood. The origin of the receptors is a man aged 18 to 29 in good health.

The chain uses TRBV7-9 and TRBJ1-1; no firm D call. The CDR3 has 15 amino acids. V was trimmed by 5 bases and J by 5 bases, leaving 18 bases between them. CDR1 is SEHNR, CDR2 FQNEAQ, per germline (reference sequence). CDR3 loop: CASSHLAGLRTEAFF. Here the CDR3 DNA reads TGTGCCAGCAGCCACCTCGCCGGGTTGAGGACTGAAGCTTTCTTT.

The chain is built from TRBV28 and TRBJ2-5, with 8 bases matching TRBD1. The J segment lost 4 bases and the V segment lost 3 bases, leaving 16 bases of the junction unmatched. The CDR3 is 18 amino acids. Germline CDR1 and CDR2: MDHEN and SYDVKM. The CDR3 sequence: CASSFVRSRQGARETQYF. The CDR3 bases are TGTGCCAGCAGTTTCGTTAGATCTAGGCAGGGGGCAAGAGAGACCCAGTACTTC. The entire variable domain, with the rest obtained from reference TRBV28 and TRBJ2-5, is as follows: DVKVTQSSRYLVKRTGEKVFLECVQDMDHENMFWYRQDPGLGLRLIYFSYDVKMKEKGDIPEGYSVSREKKERFSLILESASTNQTSMYLCASSFVRSRQGARETQYFGPGTRLLVL.

The rearrangement uses TRBV9 and TRBJ1-2, with 7 positions matching TRBD1. The CDR3 is 15 amino acids. Losses at the gene ends were 3 bases for V and 4 bases for J; bases not matched to a gene: 9. CDR1 SGDLS and CDR2 YYNGEE come from the germline V gene. The CDR3 reads CASSEGGGRGYGYTF. In DNA, the CDR3 is TGTGCCAGCAGCGAAGGAGGGGGCAGAGGCTATGGCTACACCTTC.

J is TRBJ2-1 and V is TRBV4-1; no firm D call. Germline CDR1 MGHRA, CDR2 YSYEKL. The V end lost 1 base, the J end lost 2 bases, and 6 bases lay between the germline ends. The CDR3 spans 14 residues. The CDR3 DNA reads TGCGCCAGCAGCCAAGGTCCAGCCTACAATGAGCAGTTCTTC. Residues: CASSQGPAYNEQFF.

The V gene is TRBV10-2, the J gene TRBJ2-7, with a tentative D call TRBD2 (6 bases). The CDR3 runs 14 residues. Germline V gene lookup returns CDR1 WSHSY and CDR2 SAAADI. V gave up 0 bases and J gave up 4 bases, with 10 bases separating them. In DNA form, the CDR3 reads TGCGCCAGCAGTGAGTCTGGCGGGACTTACGAGCAGTACTTC. Translation gives CASSESGGTYEQYF.

Written as DNA, the CDR3 is TGTGCCAGCAGCTCATCGGGACAGGGGGTGGGCGAGCAGTACTTC. It encodes CASSSSGQGVGEQYF. This chain uses TRBV13 with TRBJ2-7; 11 positions agree with TRBD1. Germline V lookup: CDR1 PRHDT, CDR2 FYEKMQ (reference sequence). V gave up 4 bases and J gave up 6 bases; unmatched junction bases: 8. The CDR3 has 15 residues.

The rearrangement joins TRBV10-2 to TRBJ2-1, with D hard to call. The CDR3 sequence is 14 residues long. V was clipped by 10 bases and J by 0 bases, with 13 bases between them. Germline V gene data show CDR1 as WSHSY and CDR2 as SAAADI. The chain's CDR3 is CAISATGSYNEQFF. CDR3 in DNA: TGCGCCATCTCCGCGACGGGCTCCTACAATGAGCAGTTCTTC.

The chain carries TRBV20-1 and TRBJ2-3, with D tentatively TRBD2 (6 bases). Germline lookup yields CDR1 DFQATT and CDR2 SNEGSKA (reference sequence). The CDR3 spans 10 residues. Trimming took off 5 bases at V and 15 bases at J, with 15 bases between the two ends. CDR3 amino acids: CSAAGGDPYF. The CDR3 region has the DNA TGCAGTGCTGCGGGCGGGGACCCATATTTT.

This clone was seen once. The chain joins TRBV5-6 to TRBJ1-3, with a tentative D call TRBD1 (5 bases). CDR1 is SGHDT, CDR2 YYEEEE, per germline. The CDR3 has 14 amino acids. Trimming removed 0 bases at V and 9 bases at J, with 13 bases between. The CDR3 protein is CASSLAQELSTIYF. The CDR3, as DNA: TGTGCCAGCAGCTTGGCACAGGAGCTGAGCACCATATATTTT.

The rearrangement uses TRBV13 and TRBJ2-7; TRBD2 aligns across 13 bases. V was pared by 5 bases and J by 3 bases, with 4 bases of the junction left unmatched. CDR1 and CDR2 (germline): PRHDT, FYEKMQ (reference sequence). The CDR3 sequence is 15 residues long. The CDR3 DNA sequence: TGTGCCAGCAGCGAAAGGACTAGCGGGAGCTACGAGCAGTACTTC. Translating gives CASSERTSGSYEQYF.

The V call is TRBV27, the J call TRBJ1-6, with D unresolved. The CDR3 loop spans 16 amino acids. CDR1 MNHEY and CDR2 SMNVEV come from the germline V gene (reference sequence). V was cut by 2 bases and J by 13 bases, with 21 bases left in between. The CDR3 coding sequence is TGTGCCAGCAGTTTAAACGGCGCCAGGTCTGTGGGGCCCCTCCACTTT. It translates to CASSLNGARSVGPLHF.

This clone was found once. The chain couples TRBV13 to TRBJ2-5; possibly TRBD2 for D (5 bases). Looked up from germline, CDR1 is PRHDT and CDR2 is FYEKMQ (reference sequence). The V and J ends lost 3 bases and 3 bases respectively, with 11 bases between them. CDR3 length: 14 residues. The CDR3 coding sequence is TGTGCCAGCAGCTTCTCGGGGTGGGAAGAGACCCAGTACTTC. Its translation: CASSFSGWEETQYF. The full variable domain, completed using reference TRBV13 and TRBJ2-5, is AAGVIQSPRHLIKEKRETATLKCYPIPRHDTVYWYQQGPGQDPQFLISFYEKMQSDKGSIPDRFSAQQFSDYHSELNMSSLELGDSALYFCASSFSGWEETQYFGPGTRLLVL.

V and J are TRBV4-1 and TRBJ2-7; no definite D call. CDR3 length equals 15 residues. The germline CDR1 and CDR2 sequences are MGHRA and YSYEKL. Trimming stripped 0 bases from V and 0 bases from J, with 9 bases between. The CDR3 bases are TGCGCCAGCAGCCAAGATGAGTGGAGCTCCTACGAGCAGTACTTC. Its translation is CASSQDEWSSYEQYF.

This clone has a handful of counts. The chain joins TRBV5-1 to TRBJ2-5, with D perhaps matching TRBD2 (6 bases). The CDR3 runs 14 residues. Germline V lookup: CDR1 SGHRS, CDR2 YFSETQ. The V and J ends lost 5 bases and 4 bases respectively, with 15 bases between them. DNA of the CDR3: TGCGCCAGCAGTTCTACTAGCCCCCGAGAGACCCAGTACTTC. Translated: CASSSTSPRETQYF.

The chain couples TRBV19 to TRBJ1-1, with no clear D. V was cut by 0 bases and J by 3 bases, with 5 bases left in between. Germline lookup yields CDR1 LNHDA and CDR2 SQIVND (reference sequence). The CDR3 length is 13 residues. As DNA, the CDR3 is TGTGCCAGTAGTATAGAGGTGGACACTGAAGCTTTCTTT. This encodes CASSIEVDTEAFF.

This clone was picked up one time. The chain combines TRBV4-1 with TRBJ2-3, with D tentatively TRBD1 or TRBD2 (7 bases each). Trimming shortened V by 4 bases and J by 5 bases, and 16 bases separated the two germline ends. Germline CDR1 is MGHRA and CDR2 is YSYEKL. The CDR3 runs to 15 residues. The CDR3 nucleotides are TGCGCCAGCAGCCTCAGGGGGGGAGGGAAAGATACGCAGTATTTT. Its translation is CASSLRGGGKDTQYF.

J is TRBJ1-2 and V is TRBV23-1, with a possible D match to TRBD1 (6 bases). TRBV23-1 is treated as an ORF (open reading frame) with a function not yet certain. The CDR3 consists of 15 residues. The V and J ends lost 5 bases and 4 bases respectively, with 17 bases between them. The CDR3 DNA follows: TGCGCCAGCAGTGCACAGGGTCAGCTAGGCTATGGCTACACCTTC. This encodes CASSAQGQLGYGYTF.

The chain employs TRBV7-9 and TRBJ2-7, with TRBD2 matching 11 bases. The V gene end was trimmed by 7 bases and the J gene end by 5 bases; junction bases not matched to a gene: 7. Looked up from germline, CDR1 is SEHNR and CDR2 is FQNEAQ (reference sequence). The CDR3 spans 14 residues. The CDR3 loop reads CASTLAGGADEQYF. DNA of the CDR3: TGTGCCAGCACCCTAGCGGGAGGTGCCGACGAGCAGTACTTC.

The V call is TRBV30, the J call TRBJ2-7; D might be TRBD1 (7 bases). V lost 2 bases to trimming and J lost 7 bases, with 12 bases between them. This CDR3 contains 12 residues. Germline loops: CDR1 GTSNPN, CDR2 SVGIG (reference sequence). CDR3 protein: CAWSQGGLEQYF. Written as DNA, the CDR3 is TGTGCCTGGAGTCAGGGGGGCTTGGAGCAGTACTTC.

This clone was recorded once. V is TRBV27 and J is TRBJ2-7, with 10 nucleotides matching TRBD1. CDR3 length: 15 amino acids. The germline V gene encodes CDR1 MNHEY and CDR2 SMNVEV (reference sequence). Trimming cost V 4 bases and J 6 bases; bases outside gene matches: 9. The CDR3 DNA sequence: TGTGCCAGCAGTTCCGCGGGACAGGGGATTCCCGAGCAGTACTTC. Encoded protein: CASSSAGQGIPEQYF.

The V and J genes are TRBV28 and TRBJ2-7; 7 bases are a match to TRBD1. CDR1 MDHEN and CDR2 SYDVKM come from the germline V gene. Trimming took 5 bases from V and 6 from J; bases not matched to a gene: 7. The CDR3 consists of 13 residues. The CDR3 region has the DNA TGTGCCAGCAGTCTCCAAAGGGACAGCGAGCAGTACTTC. Encoded protein: CASSLQRDSEQYF.

This chain connects TRBV11-3 to TRBJ2-2, with a weak D call TRBD1 (6 bases). V lost 1 base, J lost 5 bases, and 11 bases lay in between. Germline V gene sequence: CDR1 SGHNT, CDR2 YENEEA. The CDR3 totals 15 residues. The CDR3 coding sequence is TGTGCCAGCAGCTTAGCGCGACAGGCAACCGGGGAGCTGTTTTTT. It encodes CASSLARQATGELFF.

The chain joins TRBV27 to TRBJ1-1, with D possibly matching TRBD1 (5 bases). V shed 3 bases and J shed 1 base, with 15 bases lying between them. The germline CDR1 and CDR2 sequences are MNHEY and SMNVEV (reference sequence). The CDR3 totals 16 residues. The CDR3 here is CASSFSWGDWNTEAFF. The CDR3 region has the DNA TGTGCCAGCAGTTTTTCCTGGGGCGACTGGAACACTGAAGCTTTCTTT.

The V and J genes are TRBV10-3 and TRBJ2-1; 10 nucleotides align to TRBD2. This CDR3 is built from 16 residues. Per germline, CDR1 ENHRY and CDR2 SYGVKD. V shed 5 bases, J shed 2 bases, and the junction held 6 bases outside the gene matches. The chain's CDR3 is CAISYQAGGPYNEQFF. In DNA form, the CDR3 reads TGTGCCATCAGTTACCAAGCGGGAGGGCCCTACAATGAGCAGTTCTTC.

This chain links TRBV7-9 with TRBJ2-7; 8 bases line up with TRBD1. Germline-derived CDR1 and CDR2 are SEHNR and FQNEAQ (reference sequence). V was clipped by 2 bases and J by 7 bases; unmatched bases: 4. The CDR3 is made up of 13 amino acids. CDR3 residues: CASSLQGAWEQYF. CDR3 nucleotides: TGTGCCAGCAGCTTACAGGGGGCGTGGGAGCAGTACTTC. Variable domain in full (rest from reference TRBV7-9 and TRBJ2-7): DTGVSQNPRHKITKRGQNVTFRCDPISEHNRLYWYRQTLGQGPEFLTYFQNEAQLEKSRLLSDRFSAERPKGSFSTLEIQRTEQGDSAMYLCASSLQGAWEQYFGPGTRLTVT.

The chain uses TRBV18 and TRBJ2-7; the match to TRBD1 covers 9 bases. The V segment lost 6 bases and the J segment 3 bases; nucleotides outside the gene matches: 9. Looked up from germline, CDR1 is KGHSH and CDR2 is LQKENI. This CDR3 has 15 residues. CDR3 sequence (DNA): TGTGCCAGCTCTCGACCGGGACAGGGAATCTACGAGCAGTACTTC. Residues: CASSRPGQGIYEQYF.

A remark on this clone: The sample has other DNA sequences that encode this CDR3 too. The genes are TRBV6-6 and TRBJ1-1, with D perhaps TRBD1 (5 bases). The CDR3 sequence is 11 residues long. V dropped 4 bases and J dropped 8 bases, with 8 bases sitting between them. Germline V gene lookup returns CDR1 MNHNY and CDR2 SVGAGI (reference sequence). CDR3 DNA: TGTGCCAGCAGTTCCGGGACGGAAGCTTTCTTT. It codes for CASSSGTEAFF.

The chain carries TRBV7-2 and TRBJ2-7; D gene uncertain. The ends were cut back, 1 base at V and 9 bases at J, with 10 bases in the middle. The CDR3 loop spans 12 amino acids. Germline V gives CDR1 SGHTA, CDR2 FQGNSA. The chain's CDR3 is CASSLGALGQYF. DNA for the CDR3: TGTGCCAGCAGCTTAGGGGCGCTGGGGCAGTACTTC.

The gene calls are TRBV11-2 and TRBJ2-7, with D unresolved. CDR1 is SGHAT, CDR2 FQNNGV, per germline. V was cut by 5 bases and J by 2 bases, with 4 bases left in between. The CDR3 length is 11 residues. The CDR3 DNA sequence: TGTGCCAGCAGCACCACCTACGAGCAGTACTTC. Its protein product is CASSTTYEQYF. The whole variable domain, filled in from reference TRBV11-2 and TRBJ2-7, reads EAGVAQSPRYKIIEKRQSVAFWCNPISGHATLYWYQQILGQGPKLLIQFQNNGVVDDSQLPKDRFSAERLKGVDSTLKIQPAKLEDSAVYLCASSTTYEQYFGPGTRLTVT.